Listed below are T cell receptor beta chains from one sample, sequenced in a study of cytomegalovirus exposure and HLA in healthy donors. Assay used: immunoSEQ multiplex PCR; TCRdb lists only in-frame clones, some missing. The data contain 150,000 to 200,000 clones, 84% of them seen just once; the ten biggest clones take up 0.35% to 0.4%. The sample comprised PBMCs. Source of these receptors: a boy younger than 10 in good health and CMV-seronegative. CDR3s include the opening cysteine and the closing phenylalanine or tryptophan. A D gene is named only where the DNA matches it firmly. Expanded clones get a size class; other rows say once, few or many, or leave the size out.

CASSLAPSGSYEQYF,TGTGCCAGCAGCTTAGCGCCTAGCGGCTCCTACGAGCAGTACTTC,-,TRBD2,TRBJ2-7,TRBV7-2
CASSRPGTSLYEQYF,TGTGCCAGTAGTCGCCCTGGGACTAGTCTTTACGAGCAGTACTTC,-,TRBD2,TRBJ2-7,TRBV19
CASSQGSGRRTNTQYF,TGTGCCAGCAGCCAAGGAAGCGGGAGGCGGACAAATACGCAGTATTTT,once,TRBD2,TRBJ2-3,TRBV14
CASSVVVAGVYEQFF,TGTGCCAGCAGCGTAGTGGTAGCGGGAGTGTATGAGCAGTTCTTC,-,TRBD2,TRBJ2-1,TRBV9
CASSLTGASTDTQYF,TGCGCCAGCAGCTTAACCGGAGCGAGCACAGATACGCAGTATTTT,-,-,TRBJ2-3,TRBV5-1
CAISESTSGTDTQYF,TGTGCCATCAGTGAGTCGACTAGCGGCACAGATACGCAGTATTTT,-,TRBD2,TRBJ2-3,TRBV10-3
CASSDRDHTYEQYF,TGTGCCAGCAGCGACAGGGATCACACCTACGAGCAGTACTTC,-,TRBD1,TRBJ2-7,TRBV6-1
CASKQGEDGGELFF,TGCGCCAGCAAGCAGGGGGAGGACGGCGGGGAGCTGTTTTTT,-,-,TRBJ2-2,TRBV10-1
CASSLVRGLAGANVLTF,TGTGCCAGCAGTTTAGTCCGGGGTTTGGCTGGGGCCAACGTCCTGACTTTC,once,-,TRBJ2-6,TRBV28
CASSEWGNRGNQPQHF,TGTGCCAGCAGTGAATGGGGCAACAGGGGGAATCAGCCCCAGCATTTT,once,TRBD1,TRBJ1-5,TRBV6-1
CASSYLGLRDYEQYF,TGTGCCAGCAGTTACTTGGGACTACGAGATTACGAGCAGTACTTC,-,TRBD2,TRBJ2-7,TRBV6-6
CASSLIRGEGTEAFF,TGTGCCAGCAGTTTAATCCGGGGGGAGGGCACTGAAGCTTTCTTT,-,-,TRBJ1-1,TRBV28
CASRFDRETEAFF,TGTGCAAGTCGCTTCGACAGGGAGACTGAAGCTTTCTTT,-,-,TRBJ1-1,TRBV12-2
CSVAQGSGANVLTF,TGCAGCGTTGCACAGGGGTCAGGGGCCAACGTCCTGACTTTC,-,TRBD1,TRBJ2-6,TRBV29-1
CASTRGSSYNEQFF,TGTGCCAGCACTAGGGGCAGCTCCTACAATGAGCAGTTCTTC,-,-,TRBJ2-1,TRBV2
CRTFYQGGSYEQYF,TGCAGGACTTTCTATCAGGGGGGTTCCTACGAGCAGTACTTC,-,-,TRBJ2-7,TRBV29-1
CASSLSSNQPQHF,TGTGCCAGCAGTTTAAGTAGTAATCAGCCCCAGCATTTT,-,-,TRBJ1-5,TRBV27
CASTPAGEDAQYF,TGTGCCAGCACCCCGGCCGGAGAGGATGCGCAGTATTTT,-,-,TRBJ2-3,TRBV4-2
CASSPVPGLAGEYSTDTQYF,TGCGCCAGCAGCCCTGTCCCGGGACTAGCGGGAGAATATTCCACAGATACGCAGTATTTT,-,TRBD2,TRBJ2-3,TRBV4-1
CASVKTGDYNEQFF,TGTGCCAGCGTAAAGACAGGGGACTACAATGAGCAGTTCTTC,-,TRBD1,TRBJ2-1,TRBV6-1
CASSQVYKGLVEAFF,TGCGCCAGCAGCCAAGTTTACAAGGGGCTGGTTGAAGCTTTCTTT,-,-,TRBJ1-1,TRBV4-1
CASSRGTGPGNTIYF,TGTGCCAGCAGCCGCGGGACAGGGCCTGGAAACACCATATATTTT,-,TRBD1,TRBJ1-3,TRBV5-4
CASSEVTSGSPDEQFF,TGTGCCAGCAGTGAAGTGACTAGCGGGAGCCCAGATGAGCAGTTCTTC,-,TRBD2,TRBJ2-1,TRBV2
CASSFDSSGANVLTF,TGTGCCAGCAGTTTTGACAGCTCTGGGGCCAACGTCCTGACTTTC,many,-,TRBJ2-6,TRBV6-1
CASSLVVTGSDTQYF,TGTGCCAGCAGCTTAGTGGTGACTGGTTCAGATACGCAGTATTTT,-,-,TRBJ2-3,TRBV11-2
CASSLELRTDTQYF,TGTGCCAGCAGCTTAGAACTACGCACAGATACGCAGTATTTT,-,-,TRBJ2-3,TRBV11-2
CASSYFYSKLVYEQYF,TGTGCCAGCAGTTACTTTTATAGTAAGCTCGTCTACGAGCAGTACTTC,-,-,TRBJ2-7,TRBV6-8
CATSRGDRGLKPQHF,TGTGCCACCAGCAGGGGGGACAGGGGGCTTAAGCCCCAGCATTTT,-,TRBD1,TRBJ1-5,TRBV15
CASSPRYRVSYNEQFF,TGTGCCAGCTCACCACGATACAGGGTTTCCTACAATGAGCAGTTCTTC,-,-,TRBJ2-1,TRBV18
CASSLVTFQETQYF,TGTGCCAGCAGCTTAGTGACATTTCAAGAGACCCAGTACTTC,-,-,TRBJ2-5,TRBV7-2
CASSSGQEIYGYTF,TGTGCCAGCAGCTCAGGACAGGAGATCTATGGCTACACCTTC,-,TRBD1,TRBJ1-2,TRBV5-4
CASSFTYEQYF,TGTGCCAGCAGTTTCACCTACGAGCAGTACTTC,-,-,TRBJ2-7,TRBV6-1
CASSEQLGWNTGELFF,TGTGCCAGCAGTGAACAGCTAGGATGGAACACCGGGGAGCTGTTTTTT,few,-,TRBJ2-2,TRBV6-1
CASSVSGGSHSYEQYF,TGTGCCAGCAGTGTTAGCGGGGGTTCTCACTCCTACGAGCAGTACTTC,-,TRBD2,TRBJ2-7,TRBV27
CASSQAVGVDGEKLFF,TGCGCCAGCAGCCAAGCTGTAGGGGTGGATGGGGAAAAACTGTTTTTT,-,-,TRBJ1-4,TRBV4-1
CASGLRGPYSSYEQYF,TGTGCTAGTGGTTTGAGGGGGCCCTACTCCTCCTACGAGCAGTACTTC,-,TRBD1,TRBJ2-7,TRBV12-5
CASSQVLGEGYTF,TGCGCCAGCAGCCAAGTACTTGGGGAGGGCTACACCTTC,-,-,TRBJ1-2,TRBV4-1
CASGRRDPQHF,TGTGCCAGCGGCCGGAGAGATCCCCAGCATTTT,-,-,TRBJ1-5,TRBV2
CASRGRDRAGTEAFF,TGTGCCAGCAGGGGAAGGGACAGGGCCGGCACTGAAGCTTTCTTT,-,TRBD1,TRBJ1-1,TRBV6-5
CAWSPPGTFPPTNYGYTF,TGTGCCTGGAGTCCGCCAGGGACATTCCCCCCTACTAACTATGGCTACACCTTC,-,-,TRBJ1-2,TRBV30